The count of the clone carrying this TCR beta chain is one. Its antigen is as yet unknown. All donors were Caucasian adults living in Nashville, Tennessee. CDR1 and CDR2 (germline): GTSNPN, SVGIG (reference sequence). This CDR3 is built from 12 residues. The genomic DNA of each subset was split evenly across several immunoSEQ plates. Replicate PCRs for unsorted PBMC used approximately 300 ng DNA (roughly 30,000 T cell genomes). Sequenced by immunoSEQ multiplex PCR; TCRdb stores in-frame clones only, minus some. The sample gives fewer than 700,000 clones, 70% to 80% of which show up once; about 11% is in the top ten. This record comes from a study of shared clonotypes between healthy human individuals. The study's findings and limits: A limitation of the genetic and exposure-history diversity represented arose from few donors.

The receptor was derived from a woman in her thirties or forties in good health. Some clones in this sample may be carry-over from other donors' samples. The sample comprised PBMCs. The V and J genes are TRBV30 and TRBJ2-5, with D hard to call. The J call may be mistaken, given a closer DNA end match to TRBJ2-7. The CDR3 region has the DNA TGTGCCTGGAGTGGCACATCCTACGAGCAGTACTTC. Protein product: CAWSGTSYEQYF.